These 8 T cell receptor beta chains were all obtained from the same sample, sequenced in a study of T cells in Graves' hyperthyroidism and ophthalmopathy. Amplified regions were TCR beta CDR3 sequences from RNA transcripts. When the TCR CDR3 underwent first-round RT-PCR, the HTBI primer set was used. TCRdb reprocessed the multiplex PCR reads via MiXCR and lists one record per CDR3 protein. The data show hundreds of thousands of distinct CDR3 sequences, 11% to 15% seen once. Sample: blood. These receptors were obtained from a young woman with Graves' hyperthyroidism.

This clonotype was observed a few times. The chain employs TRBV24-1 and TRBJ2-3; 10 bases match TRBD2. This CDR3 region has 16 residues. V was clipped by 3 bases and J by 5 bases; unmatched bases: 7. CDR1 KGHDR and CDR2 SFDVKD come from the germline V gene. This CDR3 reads CATSDVSGRARDTQYF. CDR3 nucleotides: TGTGCCACCAGTGATGTGAGCGGGAGGGCCAGAGATACGCAGTATTTT.

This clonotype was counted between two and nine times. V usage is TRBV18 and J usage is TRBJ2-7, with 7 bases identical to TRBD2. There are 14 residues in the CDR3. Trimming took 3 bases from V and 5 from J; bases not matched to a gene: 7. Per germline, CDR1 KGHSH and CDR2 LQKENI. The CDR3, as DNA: TGTGCCAGCTCACCTGGGCGGGAGTTCCACGAGCAGTACTTC. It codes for CASSPGREFHEQYF.

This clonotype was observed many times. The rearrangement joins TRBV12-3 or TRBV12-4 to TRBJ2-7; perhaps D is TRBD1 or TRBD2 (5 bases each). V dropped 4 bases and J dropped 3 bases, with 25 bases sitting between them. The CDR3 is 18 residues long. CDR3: CASSSGEGAVRRIYEQYF. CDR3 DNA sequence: TGTGCCAGCAGTTCCGGGGAAGGGGCAGTAAGACGGATCTACGAGCAGTACTTC.

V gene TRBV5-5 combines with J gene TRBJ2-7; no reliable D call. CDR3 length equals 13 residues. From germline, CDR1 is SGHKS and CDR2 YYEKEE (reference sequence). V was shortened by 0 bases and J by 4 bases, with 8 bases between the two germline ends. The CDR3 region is CASSLALIYEQYF. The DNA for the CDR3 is TGTGCCAGCAGCTTGGCCCTAATATACGAGCAGTACTTC.

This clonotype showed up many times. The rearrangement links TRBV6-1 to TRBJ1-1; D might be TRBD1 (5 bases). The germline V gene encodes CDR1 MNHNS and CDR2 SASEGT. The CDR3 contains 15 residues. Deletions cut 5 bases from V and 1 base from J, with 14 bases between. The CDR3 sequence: CASSSPGRGNTEAFF. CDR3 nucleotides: TGTGCCAGCAGTTCCCCAGGGAGGGGGAACACTGAAGCTTTCTTT.

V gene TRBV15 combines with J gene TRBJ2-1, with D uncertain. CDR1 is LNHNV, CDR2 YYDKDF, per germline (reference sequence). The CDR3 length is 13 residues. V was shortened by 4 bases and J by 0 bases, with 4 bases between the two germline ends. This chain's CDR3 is CATSTSSYNEQFF. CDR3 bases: TGTGCCACCAGCACCAGCTCCTACAATGAGCAGTTCTTC.

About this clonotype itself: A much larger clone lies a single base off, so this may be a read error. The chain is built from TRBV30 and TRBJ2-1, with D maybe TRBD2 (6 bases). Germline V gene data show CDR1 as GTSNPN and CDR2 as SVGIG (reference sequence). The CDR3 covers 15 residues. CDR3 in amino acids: CAWSGGDSSYNEQLF. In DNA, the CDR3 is TGTGCCTGGAGTGGCGGGGACTCATCCTACAATGAGCAGCTCTTC.

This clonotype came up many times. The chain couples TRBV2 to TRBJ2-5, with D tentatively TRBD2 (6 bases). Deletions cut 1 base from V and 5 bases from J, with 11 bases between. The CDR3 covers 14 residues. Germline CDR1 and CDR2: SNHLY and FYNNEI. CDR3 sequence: CASSEGASVETQYF. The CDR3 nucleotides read TGTGCCAGCAGTGAAGGGGCTAGCGTCGAGACCCAGTACTTC.